Detailed here is one T cell receptor beta chain. Its antigen specificity is not known. No base quality information exists; no much larger clone differs at one position. This entry comes from a study of post-analysis software for immune sequencing data (dated by TCRdb to between 2014 and 2017). Context from the whole study: Relapsing-remitting, secondary progressive and progressive-relapsing multiple sclerosis were recorded as disease courses, and subtype annotation was lacking for some patients. The patient repertoires were compared against fewer than twelve previously published healthy control repertoires obtained from donors aged roughly 6 to 28 years. A subset of samples was prepared in parallel using single-end sample barcoding, then pooled and co-amplified after Illumina adapter ligation. General conclusions and limits of the study: Direct clustering with F measure revealed strong co-clustering of samples prepared in the same batch, which led to a batch-effect correction. The control group was slightly older than the multiple sclerosis patient group. Significantly lower normalized Chao1 diversity was found in multiple sclerosis patients than in controls, suggesting substantial peripheral T-cell clonal expansion.

The protocol used for the library was PCR. The sequencer listed for this sample is Illumina HiSeq 2500. Unique molecular identifiers were incorporated into TCR beta cDNA libraries to reduce PCR and sequencing biases. Around 500,000 cDNA molecules were obtained for every 1 to 10 million input T cells, so each molecule roughly corresponded to one T cell. The patient libraries were prepared and sequenced using the same protocol as the earlier healthy control dataset. Within a given batch, samples were prepared together, multiplexed and sequenced on the same HiSeq lane. For the original study's pipeline: Raw barcoded reads were processed with MIGEC, discarding single-read molecular identifier groups before consensus assembly and CDR3 extraction. Clonotype tables were post-analysed with VDJtools, and diversity was normalized by down-sampling all datasets to the smallest sample size. To correct batch-related cross-sample contamination, repertoire overlap clustering matched CDR3 amino acid sequences but not nucleotide sequences. TCRdb reran the public reads through fastp at Q25 and MiXCR, keeping productive beta chains. For every CDR3 protein sequence, its rows merge into one entry that carries the most common genes and DNA. The V and J calls reflect TCRdb's pipeline rather than the authors' work. Within this sample are hundreds of thousands of distinct CDR3 sequences, with approximately 60% of them counted one time only. The ten top clones hold around 11% of the sample.

To demonstrate the VDJtools post-analysis software, the study profiled TCR beta repertoires from the peripheral blood of about a dozen young patients with multiple sclerosis. The multiple sclerosis patients were children and adolescents between about 6 and 15 years of age. The specimen sequenced was blood. This TCR was sampled from a girl aged 2-10 years with multiple sclerosis.

The sequenced DNA: TGCAGCGTACAAAGACTCAACAATATCTACAATGAGCAGTTCTTC. Its translation reads: CSVQRLNNIYNEQFF. The chain is made from TRBV20-1 and TRBJ2-1; there is no confident call for the D gene. Measured from the cysteine to the phenylalanine, the CDR3 is 15 residues long. The kept DNA is CDR3 alone, 45 bases in frame from the first base. The CDR1 and CDR2 encoded by the germline V gene (reference sequence) are DFQATT and SNEGSKA.